These T cell receptor beta chains were read from a single sample in a study of blood T cells in healthy people across ages. TCRdb re-derived calls from the 5' RACE reads in MiXCR, one entry per CDR3 protein. The sample yields approximately 1.5 million distinct CDR3 sequences, about 42% seen once. The source material was blood. The receptors were gathered from a woman aged 18-30 years in good health. CDR3s include the opening cysteine and the closing phenylalanine or tryptophan. The D gene is left open where the match is weak. Some rows mark clone size as missing; the rest say once, few, many or name a class of expanded clone.

J | size | V | D | DNA | CDR3
TRBJ1-2 | few | TRBV7-2 | . | TGTGCCAGCAGAAGGGTTGCCGATAACTATGGCTACACCTTC | CASRRVADNYGYTF
TRBJ2-5 | . | TRBV10-3 | . | TGTGCCATCAGTGCGAGTTCGGATGGGATTCAGTACTTC | CAISASSDGIQYF
TRBJ2-2 | . | TRBV5-1 | . | TGCGCCAGCAGCTTGAACGCGGGATCAAGGACCGGGGAGCTGTTTTTT | CASSLNAGSRTGELFF
TRBJ2-7 | . | TRBV6-2/TRBV6-3 | TRBD2 | TGTGCCAGCAGTCGGGGGGTTACCTACGAGCAGTACTTC | CASSRGVTYEQYF
TRBJ1-2 | once | TRBV27 | . | TGTGCCAGCAGTCCCCACAGCCAGCTCTATGGCTACACCTTC | CASSPHSQLYGYTF
TRBJ2-1 | . | TRBV3-1 | TRBD2 | TGTGCCAGCAGCCAAGATCCCGTGGCGGGGGGAGACTCCTACAATGAGCAGTTCTTC | CASSQDPVAGGDSYNEQFF
TRBJ2-1 | . | TRBV7-2 | . | TGTGCCAGCAGCTTACAGGGGGGCAACAATGAGCAGTTCTTC | CASSLQGGNNEQFF
TRBJ2-4 | . | TRBV6-1 | . | TGTGCCAGCAGTGAAAGGGTTCAGTACTTC | CASSERVQYF
TRBJ2-1 | . | TRBV7-2 | . | TGTGCCAGCACCTCAAGCCCGGGTCTTGGGCAGTTCTTC | CASTSSPGLGQFF
TRBJ2-7 | . | TRBV7-9 | . | TGTGCCAGCAGCAGCAGGGACAAGGCCTACGAGCAGTACTTC | CASSSRDKAYEQYF
TRBJ1-2 | . | TRBV20-1 | TRBD1 | TGCAGTGCTAGAGCCTCGGGACAGGGATTCTATGGCTACACCTTC | CSARASGQGFYGYTF
TRBJ2-7 | once | TRBV5-1 | . | TGCGCCAGCAGCGTTCCTAATGAGTACGAGCAGTACTTC | CASSVPNEYEQYF
TRBJ1-1 | few | TRBV20-1 | . | TGCAGTGCTAGAGATCCGCAAGGTGGGAACACTGAAGCTTTCTTT | CSARDPQGGNTEAFF
TRBJ2-5 | . | TRBV6-5 | TRBD2 | TGTGCCAGCAGTTACTCGAACCGGCGGGGGGACGACAATGAGCAGTACTTC | CASSYSNRRGDDNEQYF
TRBJ2-5 | few | TRBV20-1 | . | TGCAGTGCTAGAAACACAGGGCACGGAGAGACCCAGTACTTC | CSARNTGHGETQYF
TRBJ2-1 | . | TRBV20-1 | TRBD2 | TGCAGTGCTAGAGATAGCGAGGGGGGGACTAGCGGATACAATGAGCAGTTCTTC | CSARDSEGGTSGYNEQFF
TRBJ1-5 | few | TRBV6-1 | . | TGTGCCAGCAGTGTATTGGCAGTAAATCAGCCCCAGCATTTT | CASSVLAVNQPQHF
TRBJ2-7 | . | TRBV11-2 | . | TGTGCCAGCAGCTTACCAACCGGACAGGGAGGGTCCTACGAGCAGTACTTC | CASSLPTGQGGSYEQYF
TRBJ1-5 | few | TRBV2 | TRBD1 | TGTGCCAGCAGGGCGCTTCGGGACAGGGTGAATCAGCCCCAGCATTTT | CASRALRDRVNQPQHF
TRBJ2-3 | . | TRBV12-3/TRBV12-4 | . | TGTGCCAGCAGTTTGCGGAGGGGGCCCACAGATACGCAGTATTTT | CASSLRRGPTDTQYF
TRBJ1-1 | . | TRBV5-1 | . | TGTGCCAGCAGCTTAAACAGGGCCAACACTGAAGCTTTCTTT | CASSLNRANTEAFF
TRBJ2-7 | . | TRBV28 | TRBD2 | TGTGCCAGCAGGGCTAGCGGGGTAATCTACGAGCAGTACTTC | CASRASGVIYEQYF
TRBJ2-3 | . | TRBV5-1 | . | TGCGCCAGCAGCTTAGTACTGCGCAAATACACAGATGCGCAGTATTTT | CASSLVLRKYTDAQYF
TRBJ2-1 | . | TRBV6-2/TRBV6-3 | . | TGTGCCAGCAGCCGCGATGTAGTCTACAATGAGCAGTTCTTC | CASSRDVVYNEQFF
TRBJ2-1 | many | TRBV7-2 | . | TGTGCCAGCAGCCAAGAATACAATGAGCAGTTCTTC | CASSQEYNEQFF
TRBJ2-5 | few | TRBV11-2 | . | TGTGCCAGCAGTATAGAGTATTATGGAGTAAGCGAGACCCAGTACTTC | CASSIEYYGVSETQYF
TRBJ2-1 | few | TRBV29-1 | TRBD1 | TGCAGCGCTCCGGGACAGGGGCGTAATGAGCAGTTCTTC | CSAPGQGRNEQFF
TRBJ2-7 | . | TRBV20-1 | TRBD1 | TGCAGTGCCCAGGGGGCCCTCTACGAGCAGTACTTC | CSAQGALYEQYF
TRBJ1-5 | . | TRBV4-1 | . | TGCGCCAGCAGCCCCCATTCGGAGTCTTTATCCCAGCCCCAGCATTTT | CASSPHSESLSQPQHF
TRBJ2-1 | many | TRBV29-1 | . | TGCAGCGTTGAAGGCCAGGGTTCCTACAATGAGCAGTTCTTC | CSVEGQGSYNEQFF